A selection of T cell receptor beta chains follows, all from one sample in a study of T cells after yellow fever vaccination. TCRdb used MiXCR to reprocess the 5' RACE reads, holding one entry per CDR3 protein. This sample has about 320,000 distinct CDR3 sequences, with roughly 4.3% found just once. This specimen was PBMCs, taken 15 days after the yellow fever booster vaccination. These receptors were collected from a man younger than 35 who received the YFV17D yellow fever vaccine. Both conserved end residues are part of each CDR3. A D gene is named only where the DNA matches it firmly. Clone size appears in some rows only: once, few, many, or a class for an expanded clone.

16	.	TRBJ2-5	TRBV7-7	.	TGTGCTAGCAGCTTAGAAAATGGGCTTGCCGTAGGGACCCAGTACTTC	CASSLENGLAVGTQYF
14	.	TRBJ2-4	TRBV6-5	.	TGTGCCAGCAGCCAGCACCTAGCCAAACACATTCTGTACTTC	CASSQHLAKHILYF
15	many	TRBJ1-1	TRBV7-3	.	TGTGCCAGCAGCCTGTCCGGGCCCCTATACACTGAAGCTTTCTTT	CASSLSGPLYTEAFF
15	few	TRBJ1-5	TRBV5-1	.	TGCGCCAGCAGACGCGGGCCTTTGAGCAATCAGCCCCAGCATTTT	CASRRGPLSNQPQHF
14	few	TRBJ1-3	TRBV5-1	.	TGCGCCAGCAGCTTGGCAAACTCTGGAAACACCATATATTTT	CASSLANSGNTIYF
12	.	TRBJ1-1	TRBV14	.	TGTGCCAGCAGCCGGACGTCGACTGAAGCTTTCTTT	CASSRTSTEAFF
13	many	TRBJ2-5	TRBV6-2/TRBV6-3	.	TGTGCCAGCAGACAGCACAACCAAGAGACCCAGTACTTC	CASRQHNQETQYF
19	.	TRBJ2-3	TRBV5-1	TRBD2	TGCGCCAGCAGCTCGTCAACCTTACTAGCGGGGGGGCAAGGAGATACGCAGTATTTT	CASSSSTLLAGGQGDTQYF
15	many	TRBJ1-2	TRBV20-1	TRBD1	TGCAGTGCTAGAGGGGGGTCGGACAGGGGGAACGGCTACACCTTC	CSARGGSDRGNGYTF
13	few	TRBJ2-7	TRBV28	.	TGTGCCAGCAGTTTATCTCAAGCGTTTGGGCAGTACTTC	CASSLSQAFGQYF
14	many	TRBJ1-5	TRBV4-1	.	TGCGCCAGCAGCCAAGGCAGGGGCAATCAGCCCCAGCATTTT	CASSQGRGNQPQHF
14	few	TRBJ1-2	TRBV7-2	.	TGTGCCAGCAGCTTATACGACGGCAACTATGGCTACACCTTC	CASSLYDGNYGYTF
13	many	TRBJ1-4	TRBV6-5	TRBD1	TGTGCCAGCCGGGGACAGAATAATGAAAAACTGTTTTTT	CASRGQNNEKLFF
14	.	TRBJ1-1	TRBV2	.	TGTGCCAGCAGTGATATTGCTGCGAACACTGAAGCTTTCTTT	CASSDIAANTEAFF
13	.	TRBJ1-1	TRBV29-1	.	TGCAGCGTTGAAGATCAGGGGAACACTGAAGCTTCCTTT	CSVEDQGNTEASF
15	many	TRBJ1-1	TRBV6-6	TRBD1	TGTGCCAGCGGAACGGGGACAGGGTGGCACACTGAAGCTTTCTTT	CASGTGTGWHTEAFF
14	few	TRBJ2-5	TRBV5-1	TRBD2	TGCGCCAGCAGCTCGGTGGGGGGGATGGAGACCCAGTACTTC	CASSSVGGMETQYF
15	few	TRBJ1-4	TRBV7-2	TRBD1	TGTGCCAGCAGCTTAGGAGACAGGGACGGAGAAAAACTGTTTTTT	CASSLGDRDGEKLFF
16	many	TRBJ2-7	TRBV5-1	.	TGCGCCAGCAGCTTGGGGGACGCCCACCCTTCCTACGAGCAGTACTTC	CASSLGDAHPSYEQYF
12	many	TRBJ1-5	TRBV20-1	.	TGCAGTGCTAGATTTGCAAATCAGCCCCAGCATTTT	CSARFANQPQHF
16	many	TRBJ2-2	TRBV7-2	TRBD1	TGTGCCAGCAGCTTCCGGACAGGGACGAACACCGGGGAGCTGTTTTTT	CASSFRTGTNTGELFF
16	few	TRBJ2-2	TRBV4-1	.	TGCGCCAGCAGCCAAAAGGGCGGAGGGAACACCGGGGAGCTGTTTTTT	CASSQKGGGNTGELFF
15	few	TRBJ2-5	TRBV5-1	.	TGCGCCAGCAGCTTGTTAGGGGGGGCCACGGAGACCCAGTACTTC	CASSLLGGATETQYF
14	.	TRBJ2-1	TRBV4-1	.	TGCGCCAGCAGCCAAGGAGGGGGGGCCCTTGAGCAGTTCTTC	CASSQGGGALEQFF
16	.	TRBJ2-2	TRBV20-1	TRBD2	TGCAGTGCTATCCGACTAGCGGGGGGCCGTACCGGGGAGCTGTTTTTT	CSAIRLAGGRTGELFF
17	many	TRBJ1-6	TRBV20-1	.	TGCAGTGCTGGGAGGGAGGGTCCGAGCTCCTATAATTCACCCCTCCACTTT	CSAGREGPSSYNSPLHF
15	.	TRBJ2-1	TRBV6-1	TRBD1	TGTGCCAGCAGTGAAGTCGGGACAGGGGGCAATGAGCAGTTCTTC	CASSEVGTGGNEQFF
17	many	TRBJ1-2	TRBV12-3/TRBV12-4	TRBD1	TGTGCCAGCAGTGCGTGGCTTGGGACAGGGGAAGCCTATGGCTACACCTTC	CASSAWLGTGEAYGYTF
13	.	TRBJ2-1	TRBV20-1	TRBD1	TGCAGTGCTACAGGGGGCTCCTACAATGAGCAGTTCTTC	CSATGGSYNEQFF
15	many	TRBJ1-6	TRBV25-1	.	TGTGCCAGCAGTCCGAGGTTAATCTATAATTCACCCCTCCACTTT	CASSPRLIYNSPLHF
14	few	TRBJ1-1	TRBV10-3	TRBD1	TGTGCCAGTTCCAGGGGGATGCGGAACACTGAAGCTTTCTTT	CASSRGMRNTEAFF
18	.	TRBJ2-1	TRBV4-3	.	TGCGCCAGCAGCCCCAGGGGGCAGGGTCTAGCGGGGTACAATGAGCAGTTCTTC	CASSPRGQGLAGYNEQFF
12	.	TRBJ1-2	TRBV5-1	.	TGCGCCAGCAGCTCCGGAGAATATGGCTACACCTTC	CASSSGEYGYTF
22	few	TRBJ2-2	TRBV4-3	TRBD2	TGCGCCAGCAGCCCAACGGCTAGCGGGGGCCCCCAGGGAGAGCTAAACACCGGGGAGCTGTTTTTT	CASSPTASGGPQGELNTGELFF